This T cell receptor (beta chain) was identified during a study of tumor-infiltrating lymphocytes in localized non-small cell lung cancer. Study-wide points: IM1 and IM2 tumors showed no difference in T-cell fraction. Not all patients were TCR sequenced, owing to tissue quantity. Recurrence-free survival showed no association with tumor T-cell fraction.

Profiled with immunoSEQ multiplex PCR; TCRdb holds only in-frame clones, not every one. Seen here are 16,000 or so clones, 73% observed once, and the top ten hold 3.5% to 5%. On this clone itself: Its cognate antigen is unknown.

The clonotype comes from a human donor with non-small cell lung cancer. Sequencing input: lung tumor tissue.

CDR3 sequence (DNA): TGCGCCAGCAGTGCCCTAGCGGGAGGCGAGCAGTACTTC. Residues: CASSALAGGEQYF. The V call is TRBV10-1, the J call TRBJ2-7; 11 positions match TRBD2. From germline, CDR1 is WNHNN and CDR2 SYGVQD (reference sequence). The CDR3 has 13 residues. Unmatched junction bases numbered 2, after V lost 4 bases and J lost 6 bases.